This TCR beta chain was captured in a study of T cell responses to AZD1222 COVID-19 vaccine. TCRdb keeps only in-frame clones here, not all; method: immunoSEQ multiplex PCR. The profile shows about 110,000 clones, 88% of them singletons. Study findings and constraints: Among AZD1222 vaccinees, only six were seropositive at baseline. In all cases, repertoires were sampled only after the peak T cell response. Regions left unmutated in variants are reportedly the target of nearly half of spike-specific TCRs.

The V end was cut by 4 bases, the J end by 5 bases, with 16 bases between. This CDR3 spans 15 amino acids. Germline CDR1 reads SGHTA; CDR2 reads FQGTGA. Turning to this clone: Its antigen is currently unknown.

The source was peripheral blood, collected on day 0 of AZD1222 vaccination. The source is an adult in good health. The chain employs TRBV7-3 and TRBJ2-3; D is perhaps TRBD1 (5 bases). The CDR3 loop is CASSWQGREGDTQYF. The DNA for the CDR3 is TGTGCCAGCAGCTGGCAGGGCAGAGAAGGAGATACGCAGTATTTT.